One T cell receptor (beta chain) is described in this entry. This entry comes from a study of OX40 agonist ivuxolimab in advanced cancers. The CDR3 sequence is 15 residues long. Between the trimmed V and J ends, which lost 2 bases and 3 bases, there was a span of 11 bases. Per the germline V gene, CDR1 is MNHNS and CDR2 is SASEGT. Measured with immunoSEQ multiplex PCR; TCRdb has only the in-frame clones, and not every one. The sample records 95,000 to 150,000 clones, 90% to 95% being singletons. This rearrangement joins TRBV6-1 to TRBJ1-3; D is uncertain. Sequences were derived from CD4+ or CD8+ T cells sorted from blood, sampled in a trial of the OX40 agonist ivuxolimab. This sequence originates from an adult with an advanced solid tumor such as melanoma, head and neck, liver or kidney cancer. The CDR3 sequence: CASSEQSSSGNTIYF. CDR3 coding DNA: TGTGCCAGCAGTGAACAGTCATCAAGTGGAAACACCATATATTTT.